The 22 T cell receptor beta chains listed next were all sequenced from one sample in a study of blood T cell repertoires in COVID-19. Repertoires were generated with immunoSEQ multiplex PCR, while TCRdb's copy carries only in-frame clones and drops some. Among around 300,000 clones, roughly 86% were seen once, and the ten largest hold roughly 9.1%. Sequenced sample: peripheral blood. The receptors stem from a man aged 18 to 30 with active or convalescent COVID-19.

The chain couples TRBV29-1 to TRBJ2-2; no clear D gene. With 4 bases removed from V and 3 bases from J, the gap between germline ends came to 12 bases. This CDR3 spans 14 amino acids. The germline V gene encodes CDR1 SQVTM and CDR2 ANQGSEA. The CDR3 sequence is CSVVIGSHTGELFF. In DNA form, the CDR3 reads TGCAGCGTTGTAATTGGCAGTCACACCGGGGAGCTGTTTTTT.

The chain couples TRBV5-6 to TRBJ2-5; TRBD2 is a possible D gene (5 bases). The length of the CDR3 is 17 residues. V lost 4 bases and J 5 bases, leaving 24 bases between the germline ends. CDR1 is SGHDT and CDR2 is YYEEEE in the germline V gene. The chain's CDR3 is CASSAPFDGVSKETQYF. The DNA of the CDR3 is TGTGCCAGCAGCGCTCCTTTCGACGGGGTTAGTAAGGAGACCCAGTACTTC.

This chain links TRBV7-9 with TRBJ2-2; D might be TRBD1 (5 bases). The ends were cut back, 1 base at V and 5 bases at J, with 11 bases in the middle. In germline, CDR1 is SEHNR, CDR2 FQNEAQ (reference sequence). The CDR3 loop spans 15 amino acids. Here the CDR3 DNA reads TGTGCCAGCAGCTTAGACGCAGGGCGTACCGGGGAGCTGTTTTTT. It encodes CASSLDAGRTGELFF.

The chain has TRBV2 and TRBJ2-5, with 15 bases aligning to TRBD2. CDR3 size: 17 residues. The trim removed 6 bases at V and 4 bases at J, leaving 9 bases unmatched. Germline V CDR1 and CDR2: SNHLY, FYNNEI. The CDR3 coding sequence is TGTGCCAGCAGCGCTTGGACTAGCGGGGGGGGAAGAGAGACCCAGTACTTC. Amino acids: CASSAWTSGGGRETQYF. The full variable domain, in which reference TRBV2 and TRBJ2-5 provide the parts outside the CDR3, is EPEVTQTPSHQVTQMGQEVILRCVPISNHLYFYWYRQILGQKVEFLVSFYNNEISEKSEIFDDQFSVERPDGSNFTLKIRSTKLEDSAMYFCASSAWTSGGGRETQYFGPGTRLLVL.

The genes are TRBV2 and TRBJ1-1; TRBD1 agrees at 10 bases. This CDR3 is 13 amino acids long. Losses at the gene ends were 6 bases for V and 6 bases for J; bases not matched to a gene: 4. Per germline, CDR1 SNHLY and CDR2 FYNNEI. CDR3: CASRDRGSAEAFF. The CDR3 bases are TGTGCCAGCAGGGACAGGGGGAGCGCTGAAGCTTTCTTT.

V is TRBV27 and J is TRBJ1-1; tentative D call: TRBD1 (6 bases). V lost 3 bases, J lost 5 bases, and 13 bases lay in between. CDR1 and CDR2 from the germline V gene are MNHEY and SMNVEV (reference sequence). The CDR3 length is 14 residues. The DNA for the CDR3 is TGTGCCAGCAGTTTTGCGGGGGGGCGAACTGAAGCTTTCTTT. This gives the protein CASSFAGGRTEAFF.

This chain's CDR3 is CASRGRGQGVAGTEAFF. The CDR3 bases are TGCGCCAGCAGGGGTCGTGGACAGGGGGTTGCTGGCACTGAAGCTTTCTTT. V and J are TRBV10-2 and TRBJ1-1; 10 nucleotides match TRBD1. The V and J ends lost 6 bases and 4 bases, in that order; junction bases with no gene match: 14. Germline CDR1 WSHSY, CDR2 SAAADI. There are 17 residues in the CDR3.

The chain couples TRBV7-9 to TRBJ1-1; 7 bases are a match to TRBD1. V gave up 2 bases and J gave up 0 bases; unmatched junction bases: 9. Germline lookup yields CDR1 SEHNR and CDR2 FQNEAQ (reference sequence). CDR3 size: 17 residues. The CDR3 loop reads CASSLKGRQGLNTEAFF. DNA of the CDR3: TGTGCCAGCAGCTTAAAGGGGAGACAGGGACTGAACACTGAAGCTTTCTTT.

In this sample, this clone turned up once. The V gene is TRBV7-2, the J gene TRBJ1-4; tentative D call: TRBD1 (6 bases). The CDR3 is 13 residues long. V shed 5 bases and J shed 6 bases, with 10 bases lying between them. Germline assignment: CDR1 SGHTA and CDR2 FQGNSA. The CDR3 loop is CASSPGHYEKLFF. The CDR3 DNA follows: TGTGCCAGCAGCCCGGGACACTATGAAAAACTGTTTTTT. Full variable domain (outside the CDR3, taken from reference TRBV7-2 and TRBJ1-4): GAGVSQSPSNKVTEKGKDVELRCDPISGHTALYWYRQSLGQGLEFLIYFQGNSAPDKSGLPSDRFSAERTGGSVSTLTIQRTQQEDSAVYLCASSPGHYEKLFFGSGTQLSVL.

The rearrangement joins TRBV10-2 to TRBJ1-2; 7 nucleotides align to TRBD1. Looked up from germline, CDR1 is WSHSY and CDR2 is SAAADI. J gave up 5 bases and V 9 bases, and 9 bases lay outside the gene matches. The CDR3 is 13 residues long. The CDR3 is CASQPGQKYGYTF. The CDR3 DNA reads as TGCGCCAGTCAGCCGGGACAGAAGTATGGCTACACCTTC.

The chain couples TRBV3-1 (or the pseudogene TRBV3-2) to TRBJ1-5; no definite D call. Trimming stripped 6 bases from V and 5 bases from J, with 14 bases between. This CDR3 contains 14 residues. Per the germline V gene, CDR1 is LGHDT and CDR2 is YNNKEL (reference sequence). The CDR3 nucleotides are TGTGCCAGCAGTGGGAGTCCTGCCCATCAGCCCCAGCATTTT. Its translation: CASSGSPAHQPQHF.

V and J are TRBV20-1 and TRBJ1-5; D possibly corresponds to TRBD1 (6 bases). The V end was cut by 3 bases, the J end by 6 bases, with 12 bases between. This CDR3 spans 13 amino acids. The germline V gene encodes CDR1 DFQATT and CDR2 SNEGSKA (reference sequence). The CDR3 region is CSASSGVGQPQHF. The DNA of the CDR3 is TGCAGTGCTAGTTCAGGGGTTGGTCAGCCCCAGCATTTT.

In this sample, this clone turned up a few times. The V and J genes are TRBV6-4 and TRBJ2-2; D perhaps matches TRBD2 (7 bases). Germline V gene sequence: CDR1 MRHNA, CDR2 SNTAGT. The V end was cut by 2 bases, the J end by 3 bases, with 16 bases between. The CDR3 sequence is 17 residues long. The CDR3 loop reads CASSDRSKGGDTGELFF. The CDR3 DNA reads as TGTGCCAGCAGTGACCGGTCAAAGGGGGGGGACACCGGGGAGCTGTTTTTT.

J is TRBJ1-3 and V is TRBV4-1; D call uncertain. Germline CDR1 is MGHRA and CDR2 is YSYEKL. CDR3 length: 14 residues. With 4 bases removed from V and 2 bases from J, the gap between germline ends came to 9 bases. CDR3 sequence: CASSLRFTGNTIYF. DNA of the CDR3: TGCGCCAGCAGCCTCCGGTTTACTGGAAACACCATATATTTT.

This chain connects TRBV9 to TRBJ2-1; 14 bases agree with TRBD2. The germline V gene encodes CDR1 SGDLS and CDR2 YYNGEE. The CDR3 is 18 amino acids. V lost 4 bases to trimming and J lost 0 bases; unmatched junction nucleotides: 6. CDR3 protein: CASSSRTSGGSSYNEQFF. In DNA, the CDR3 is TGTGCCAGCAGCTCACGGACTAGCGGGGGGAGCTCCTACAATGAGCAGTTCTTC. Complete variable domain (other parts from reference TRBV9 and TRBJ2-1): DSGVTQTPKHLITATGQRVTLRCSPRSGDLSVYWYQQSLDQGLQFLIQYYNGEERAKGNILERFSAQQFPDLHSELNLSSLELGDSALYFCASSSRTSGGSSYNEQFFGPGTRLTVL.

The J gene is TRBJ1-1, the V gene TRBV15; TRBD1 matches 8 bases. CDR1 and CDR2 (germline): LNHNV, YYDKDF (reference sequence). V shed 7 bases and J 3 bases; nucleotides not matched to a gene: 7. The CDR3 runs 14 residues. CDR3 loop: CATKDRVSDTEAFF. The DNA of the CDR3 is TGTGCCACCAAGGACAGGGTATCCGACACTGAAGCTTTCTTT. Based on the CDR3 plus reference TRBV15 and TRBJ1-1, the full variable domain is DAMVIQNPRYQVTQFGKPVTLSCSQTLNHNVMYWYQQKSSQAPKLLFHYYDKDFNNEADTPDNFQSRRPNTSFCFLDIRSPGLGDTAMYLCATKDRVSDTEAFFGQGTRLTVV.

V gene TRBV12-3 or TRBV12-4 combines with J gene TRBJ1-2, with 9 bases lining up with TRBD1. The CDR3 sequence is 12 residues long. The V segment lost 6 bases and the J segment 4 bases; nucleotides outside the gene matches: 0. For the CDR3, the DNA is TGTGCCAGCAGGGGACAGGGCTATGGCTACACCTTC. The encoded protein is CASRGQGYGYTF.

This chain joins TRBV7-9 and TRBJ1-4; a possible D gene is TRBD1 (6 bases). This CDR3 region has 17 residues. Trimming cost V 4 bases and J 4 bases, with 19 bases left between them. The V gene's germline CDR1 is SEHNR and CDR2 FQNEAQ (reference sequence). The CDR3 sequence is CASSSLASGTFNEKLFF. The CDR3 DNA reads as TGTGCCAGCAGCTCTCTTGCCTCAGGGACATTTAATGAAAAACTGTTTTTT.

The chain carries TRBV7-9 and TRBJ2-3; possible D gene TRBD1, 6 bases. Looked up from germline, CDR1 is SEHNR and CDR2 is FQNEAQ (reference sequence). The CDR3 is 14 amino acids. V was trimmed by 6 bases and J by 5 bases, leaving 15 bases between them. This CDR3 reads CASSERQVVDTQYF. In DNA, the CDR3 is TGTGCCAGCAGTGAGCGACAGGTTGTAGATACGCAGTATTTT. Together with reference TRBV7-9 and TRBJ2-3, the CDR3 gives the full variable domain: DTGVSQNPRHKITKRGQNVTFRCDPISEHNRLYWYRQTLGQGPEFLTYFQNEAQLEKSRLLSDRFSAERPKGSFSTLEIQRTEQGDSAMYLCASSERQVVDTQYFGPGTRLTVL.

This clone has a handful of counts. The sample contains more than one DNA sequence encoding this CDR3. V and J are TRBV12-3 or TRBV12-4 and TRBJ1-5, with D possibly being TRBD1 (6 bases). The CDR3 loop spans 13 amino acids. V gave up 4 bases and J gave up 2 bases, with 6 bases separating them. CDR3 in DNA: TGTGCCAGCAGTTGGACAGGCAATCAGCCCCAGCATTTT. It specifies CASSWTGNQPQHF.

The chain carries TRBV4-3 and TRBJ1-5; TRBD1 matches at 7 bases. V shed 4 bases and J 3 bases; nucleotides not matched to a gene: 3. The CDR3 contains 14 residues. The germline V gene has CDR1 LGHNA and CDR2 YSLEER. This CDR3 is CASSLGQDNQPQHF. The CDR3 DNA sequence: TGCGCCAGCAGCCTTGGACAGGACAATCAGCCCCAGCATTTT.

V and J are TRBV9 and TRBJ1-1; D remains ambiguous. The CDR3 has 16 residues. V shed 4 bases and J shed 2 bases, with 18 bases lying between them. Germline V gene lookup returns CDR1 SGDLS and CDR2 YYNGEE. In DNA form, the CDR3 reads TGTGCCAGCAGCCCCGGAGGGTTTGGGCTCAACACTGAAGCTTTCTTT. Translated: CASSPGGFGLNTEAFF.